The clone carrying this TCR beta chain was counted many times. Its antigen remains unknown. Time point denoted: healthy volunteer bleed at 2 weeks. Total RNA extraction was carried out from unfractionated whole blood. The data were obtained in a study of human T cells and chemical hapten exposure. Overall study context: TCR yields per sample varied, mainly owing to small pooled library volume differences. Broader study findings: The number of TCRs over 1 in 1000 frequency stayed unchanged after DPC.

This CDR3 comprises 15 residues. With 4 bases clipped from V and 4 bases from J, the junction kept 6 bases outside the gene matches. Germline CDR1 is LGHDT and CDR2 is YNNKEL (reference sequence). Within the library, unique molecular identifiers were attached to each individual cDNA molecule. Source study methods: Counting gave a median of around 100,000 TCRs per sample, with values ranging from about 23,224 to 700,000. TCRdb itself ran the RACE reads through MiXCR, one entry per CDR3 protein. The V and J calls, along with clone size, are taken from TCRdb and not from the paper's own processing. The sample includes roughly 46,000 distinct CDR3 sequences, around 4.5% of them seen just once.

The sequence came from a human donor in good health. Some clones in this sample may be carry-over from other donors' samples. Material for sequencing was whole blood. The chain carries TRBV3-1 and TRBJ2-1; TRBD2 matches at 8 bases. The CDR3 spells CASSPLAGSYNEQFF. The CDR3 coding sequence is TGTGCCAGCAGCCCGTTAGCGGGGTCTTACAATGAGCAGTTCTTC.